This TCR beta chain was found in a study of T cell repertoires in cytomegalovirus infection. Study-level information: Public TCR beta signatures provided an indication of both CMV infection and a matching HLA type.

TCRdb passed the reads through MiXCR, listing each CDR3 protein once. Among approximately 190,000 distinct CDR3 sequences listed, approximately 9.7% were seen once. This clonotype has a count of ten or more. The antigen is not known. Study outcomes and limitations: CMV-specific TCR beta clonotypes restricted by HLA-C dominated the ex vivo response.

This CDR3 is built from 15 residues. V was trimmed by 0 bases and J by 5 bases, leaving 11 bases between them. Germline V CDR1 and CDR2: SGHAT, FQNNGV. The source is a human donor in good health (CMV status not recorded). Some clones in this sample may be carry-over from other donors' samples. This chain links TRBV11-2 with TRBJ2-1; D is unresolved. Sequenced material: PBMCs. CDR3 DNA: TGTGCCAGCAGCTTAGAGGTCGGCTTCAACAATGAGCAGTTCTTC. Encoded protein: CASSLEVGFNNEQFF.